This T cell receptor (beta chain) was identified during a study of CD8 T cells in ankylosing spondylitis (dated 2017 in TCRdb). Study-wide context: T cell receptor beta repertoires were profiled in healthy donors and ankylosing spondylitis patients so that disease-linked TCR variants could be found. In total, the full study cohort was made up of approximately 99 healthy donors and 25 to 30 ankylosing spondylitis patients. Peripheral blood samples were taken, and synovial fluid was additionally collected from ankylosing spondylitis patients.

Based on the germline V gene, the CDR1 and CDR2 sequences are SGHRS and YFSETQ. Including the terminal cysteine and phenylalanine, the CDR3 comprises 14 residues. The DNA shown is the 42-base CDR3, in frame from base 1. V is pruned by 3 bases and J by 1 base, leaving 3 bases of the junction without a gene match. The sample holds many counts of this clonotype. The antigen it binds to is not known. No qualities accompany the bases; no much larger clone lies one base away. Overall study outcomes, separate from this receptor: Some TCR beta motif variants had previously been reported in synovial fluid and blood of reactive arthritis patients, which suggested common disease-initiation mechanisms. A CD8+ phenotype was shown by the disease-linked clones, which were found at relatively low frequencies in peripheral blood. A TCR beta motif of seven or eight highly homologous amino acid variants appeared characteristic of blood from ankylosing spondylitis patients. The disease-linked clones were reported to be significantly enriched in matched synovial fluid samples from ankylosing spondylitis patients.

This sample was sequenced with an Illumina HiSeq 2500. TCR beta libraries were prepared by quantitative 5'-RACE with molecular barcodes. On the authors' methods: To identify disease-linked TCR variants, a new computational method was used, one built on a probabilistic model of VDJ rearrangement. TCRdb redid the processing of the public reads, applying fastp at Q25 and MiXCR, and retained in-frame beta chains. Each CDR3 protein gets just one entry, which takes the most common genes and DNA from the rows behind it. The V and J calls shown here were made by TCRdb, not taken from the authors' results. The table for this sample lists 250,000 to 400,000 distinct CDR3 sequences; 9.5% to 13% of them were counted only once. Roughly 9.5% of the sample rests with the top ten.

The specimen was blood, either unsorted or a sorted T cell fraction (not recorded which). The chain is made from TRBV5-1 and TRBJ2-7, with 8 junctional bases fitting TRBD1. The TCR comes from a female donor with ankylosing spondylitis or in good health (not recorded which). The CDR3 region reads CASSSTGVSYEQYF. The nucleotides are TGCGCCAGCAGCTCGACAGGGGTATCCTACGAGCAGTACTTC.